This is a list of T cell receptor beta chains from one sample in a study of CD8+CD57+ T cells in acquired aplastic anemia. TCRdb ran MiXCR on the reads and lists one entry per CDR3 protein. The repertoire includes roughly 150,000 distinct CDR3 sequences, around 43% of them detected once, and about 2.9% sits in the top ten. The material sequenced was sorted CD4+, CD8+, or CD8+CD57+ T cells (not recorded which) from PBMCs. The receptors were sampled from a human donor with aplastic anemia. Both conserved end residues are part of each CDR3. D genes are given only for firm matches. Clone size is stated in some rows and not others, as once, few, many or a class when expanded.

J gene | D gene | V gene | clone size | CDR3 protein | CDR3 DNA
TRBJ1-6 | - | TRBV2 | - | CASSGNYNSPLHF | TGTGCCAGCAGTGGGAACTATAATTCACCCCTCCACTTT
TRBJ1-2 | - | TRBV12-3/TRBV12-4 | many | CASSLRTGDGYTF | TGTGCCAGCAGTTTGCGTACGGGGGACGGCTACACCTTC
TRBJ1-1 | TRBD1 | TRBV29-1 | - | CSGGQGFGDTEAFF | TGCAGCGGGGGACAGGGTTTTGGGGACACTGAAGCTTTCTTT
TRBJ1-1 | - | TRBV29-1 | - | CSVQIGGMNTEAFF | TGCAGCGTGCAAATCGGGGGGATGAACACTGAAGCTTTCTTT
TRBJ2-1 | TRBD2 | TRBV25-1 | - | CASSEGRLAGYNEQFF | TGTGCCAGCAGTGAAGGGCGGCTAGCGGGGTACAATGAGCAGTTCTTC
TRBJ2-3 | - | TRBV6-1 | many | CASSTRDRFAYTQYF | TGTGCCAGCAGTACCCGGGACCGCTTTGCCTATACGCAGTATTTT
TRBJ2-3 | TRBD2 | TRBV5-6 | - | CASIASGHTDTQYF | TGTGCCAGCATCGCTAGCGGGCACACAGATACGCAGTATTTT
TRBJ2-2 | - | TRBV5-6 | - | CASSRGVLGDTGELFF | TGTGCCAGCAGCCGGGGAGTTCTAGGTGACACCGGGGAGCTGTTTTTT
TRBJ1-1 | - | TRBV5-4 | many | CASSLSQSNTEAFF | TGTGCCAGCAGCTTGTCGCAGAGTAACACTGAAGCTTTCTTT
TRBJ1-3 | - | TRBV2 | - | CASSEYRGSGNTIYF | TGTGCCAGCAGTGAATATCGGGGATCTGGAAACACCATATATTTT
TRBJ2-2 | - | TRBV10-2 | - | CAGSGPGDTGELFF | TGCGCCGGCAGTGGTCCAGGGGATACCGGGGAGCTGTTTTTT
TRBJ2-7 | - | TRBV7-6 | - | CASSLAPTGEQYF | TGTGCCAGCAGCTTAGCCCCCACGGGCGAGCAGTACTTC
TRBJ2-1 | TRBD2 | TRBV4-2 | many | CASSQDRRLAAYNEQFF | TGTGCCAGCAGCCAAGATCGGCGACTAGCGGCCTACAATGAGCAGTTCTTC
TRBJ2-7 | TRBD1 | TRBV5-1 | once | CASSLGDSPYEQYF | TGCGCCAGCAGCTTGGGGGACAGCCCCTACGAGCAGTACTTC
TRBJ2-1 | TRBD2 | TRBV13 | - | CASSLGLAGAGLANSYNDQFF | TGTGCCAGCAGCTTAGGACTAGCGGGAGCAGGGTTGGCGAACTCCTACAATGACCAGTTCTTC